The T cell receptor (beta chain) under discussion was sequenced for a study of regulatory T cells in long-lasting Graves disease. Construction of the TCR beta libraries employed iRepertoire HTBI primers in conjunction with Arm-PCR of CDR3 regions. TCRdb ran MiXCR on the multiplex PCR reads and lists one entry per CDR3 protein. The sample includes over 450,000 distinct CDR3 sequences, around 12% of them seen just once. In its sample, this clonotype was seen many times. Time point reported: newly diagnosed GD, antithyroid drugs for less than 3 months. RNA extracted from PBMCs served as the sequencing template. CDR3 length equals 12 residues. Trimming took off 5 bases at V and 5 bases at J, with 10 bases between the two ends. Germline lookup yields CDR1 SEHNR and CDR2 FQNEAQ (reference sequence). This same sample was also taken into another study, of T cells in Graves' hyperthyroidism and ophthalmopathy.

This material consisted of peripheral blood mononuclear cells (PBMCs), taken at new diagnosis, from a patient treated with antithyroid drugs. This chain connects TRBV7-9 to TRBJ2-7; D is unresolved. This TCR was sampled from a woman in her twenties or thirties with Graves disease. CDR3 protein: CASSPGVDEQYF. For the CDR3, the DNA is TGTGCCAGCAGCCCCGGTGTTGACGAGCAGTACTTC.